Shown below are 9 T cell receptor beta chains from a single sample sequenced in a study of T cells in Graves' hyperthyroidism and ophthalmopathy. The TCR beta CDR3 regions underwent amplification using RNA transcripts as the source. During a first-round RT-PCR of the TCR CDR3, the HTBI primer set was used. TCRdb called the multiplex PCR reads again in MiXCR, with one record for every CDR3 protein. The sample has 660,000 or so distinct CDR3 sequences, over 40% seen once. The specimen was peripheral blood or thyroid tissue (not recorded which). These receptors were collected from an adult man with Graves' disease, either hyperthyroidism or ophthalmopathy (not recorded which).

This clonotype was detected many times. Compared with germline, one end of the junction differs, possibly owing to a read error. The chain uses TRBV7-9 and TRBJ1-2, with D unclear. CDR3 size: 13 residues. CDR1 SEHNR and CDR2 FQNEAQ come from the germline V gene (reference sequence). The CDR3 DNA sequence: TGCGCCAGCAGCTTGGCGGGCTTGGATGGCTACACCTTC. Amino acid sequence: CASSLAGLDGYTF.

In this sample, this clonotype turned up many times. V is TRBV29-1 and J is TRBJ2-5, with 8 bases matching TRBD1. In germline, CDR1 is SQVTM, CDR2 ANQGSEA. Trimming at V came to 6 bases and at J to 2 bases, leaving 8 bases not matched to a gene. The length of the CDR3 is 14 residues. This chain's CDR3 is CSVKRTGSQETQYF. The CDR3 bases are TGCAGCGTGAAAAGGACAGGGTCACAAGAGACCCAGTACTTC. Looking up the rest from reference TRBV29-1 and TRBJ2-5 gives the full variable domain: SAVISQKPSRDICQRGTSLTIQCQVDSQVTMMFWYRQQPGQSLTLIATANQGSEATYESGFVIDKFPISRPNLTFSTLTVSNMSPEDSSIYLCSVKRTGSQETQYFGPGTRLLVL.

This clonotype has only a few counts. This sequence joins TRBV7-2 and TRBJ1-2, with D perhaps TRBD1 (6 bases). V shed 7 bases and J shed 4 bases, with 19 bases lying between them. CDR3 length: 15 residues. CDR1 and CDR2 from the germline V gene are SGHTA and FQGNSA. The CDR3 is CASTLDRGGSYGYTF. For the CDR3, the DNA is TGTGCCAGCACCCTTGATCGTGGGGGCAGCTATGGCTACACCTTC. Full variable domain (missing parts from reference TRBV7-2 and TRBJ1-2): GAGVSQSPSNKVTEKGKDVELRCDPISGHTALYWYRQSLGQGLEFLIYFQGNSAPDKSGLPSDRFSAERTGGSVSTLTIQRTQQEDSAVYLCASTLDRGGSYGYTFGSGTRLTVV.

Worth noting for this clonotype: A much larger clone differs by one base, so this may be a read error. V gene TRBV20-1 combines with J gene TRBJ1-4; D is uncertain. Per germline, CDR1 DFQATT and CDR2 SNEGSKA (reference sequence). This CDR3 has 13 amino acids. The CDR3 loop is CNAAKSTNEKLFF. CDR3 nucleotide sequence: TGCAATGCTGCGAAGTCAACTAATGAAAAACTGTTTTTT.

To note about this clonotype: At one boundary the junction diverges from the germline segment, which might be a read error. This rearrangement joins TRBV19 to TRBJ1-5; tentative D call: TRBD1 (5 bases). Per the germline V gene, CDR1 is LNHDA and CDR2 is SQIVND (reference sequence). The CDR3 is 15 amino acids. CDR3 in amino acids: CGSSIWGRINQPQHF. Written as DNA, the CDR3 is TGTGGCAGTAGTATTTGGGGCCGAATCAATCAGCCCCAGCATTTT.

The chain joins TRBV7-2 to TRBJ2-5, with a tentative D call TRBD1 (6 bases). Germline V lookup: CDR1 SGHTA, CDR2 FQGNSA. CDR3 length: 15 amino acids. Trimming pared 3 bases from V and 0 bases from J, leaving 11 bases between. The CDR3 reads CASSLVRDNQETQYF. CDR3 nucleotides: TGTGCCAGCAGCTTGGTTCGGGACAACCAAGAGACCCAGTACTTC.

This clonotype appeared a few times. The rearrangement links TRBV20-1 to TRBJ2-2; D is uncertain. The V end lost 4 bases, the J end lost 6 bases, and 12 bases lay between the germline ends. The CDR3 totals 13 residues. Germline V gives CDR1 DFQATT, CDR2 SNEGSKA (reference sequence). The CDR3 bases are TGCAGTGCTAAAGACCTCTTTGCCGGGGAGCTGTTTTTT. Its translation: CSAKDLFAGELFF.

CDR3 sequence reads: CASRSGSGGETQYF. DNA of the CDR3: TGTGCCAGCAGGTCCGGGTCGGGCGGGGAGACCCAGTACTTC. The chain carries TRBV7-9 and TRBJ2-5; weak D call: TRBD2 (5 bases). Per germline, CDR1 SEHNR and CDR2 FQNEAQ (reference sequence). The ends were cut back, 6 bases at V and 5 bases at J, with 16 bases in the middle. The CDR3 length is 14 residues.

This sequence joins TRBV10-3 and TRBJ1-1, with D possibly being TRBD1 (5 bases). The CDR3 contains 15 residues. Germline CDR1 reads ENHRY; CDR2 reads SYGVKD. V was clipped by 3 bases and J by 6 bases, with 17 bases between them. CDR3 sequence reads: CAISEVGESLAEAFF. As DNA, the CDR3 is TGTGCCATCAGTGAAGTGGGGGAGTCGTTAGCTGAAGCTTTCTTT.